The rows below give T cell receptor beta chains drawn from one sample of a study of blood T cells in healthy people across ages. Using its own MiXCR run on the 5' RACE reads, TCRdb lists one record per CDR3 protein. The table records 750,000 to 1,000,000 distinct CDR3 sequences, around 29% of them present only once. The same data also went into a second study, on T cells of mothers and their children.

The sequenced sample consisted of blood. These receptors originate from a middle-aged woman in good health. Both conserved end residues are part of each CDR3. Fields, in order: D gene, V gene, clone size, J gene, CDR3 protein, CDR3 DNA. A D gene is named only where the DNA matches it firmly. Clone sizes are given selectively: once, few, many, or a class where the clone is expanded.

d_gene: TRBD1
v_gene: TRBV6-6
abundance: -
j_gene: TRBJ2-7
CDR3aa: CASSPQGRGPYEQYF
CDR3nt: TGTGCCAGCAGTCCGCAGGGCAGGGGGCCCTACGAGCAGTACTTC

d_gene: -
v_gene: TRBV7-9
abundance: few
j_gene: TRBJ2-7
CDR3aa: CASSLTGPPHEQYF
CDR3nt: TGTGCCAGCAGCTTGACAGGCCCTCCTCACGAGCAGTACTTC

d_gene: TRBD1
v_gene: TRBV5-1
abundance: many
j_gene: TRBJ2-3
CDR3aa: CASSLLGGNTDTQYF
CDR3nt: TGCGCCAGCAGCTTGTTAGGGGGCAACACAGATACGCAGTATTTT

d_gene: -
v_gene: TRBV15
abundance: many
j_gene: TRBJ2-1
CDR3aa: CATSRNSEQFF
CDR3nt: TGTGCCACCAGCCGGAATTCAGAGCAGTTCTTC

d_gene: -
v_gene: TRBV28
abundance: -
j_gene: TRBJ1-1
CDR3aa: CASSGGRTTEAFF
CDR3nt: TGTGCCAGCAGCGGTGGACGGACCACTGAAGCTTTCTTT

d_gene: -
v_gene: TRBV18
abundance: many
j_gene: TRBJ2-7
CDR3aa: CASSQDHSSYEQYF
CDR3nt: TGTGCCAGCTCCCAAGACCACAGTTCCTACGAGCAGTACTTC

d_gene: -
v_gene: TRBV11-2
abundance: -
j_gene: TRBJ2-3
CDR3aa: CASSSMDGADTDTQYF
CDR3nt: TGTGCCAGCAGCTCCATGGACGGGGCTGACACAGATACGCAGTATTTT

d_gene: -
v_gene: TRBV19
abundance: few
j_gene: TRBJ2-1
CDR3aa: CASRLSYNEQFF
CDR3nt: TGTGCCAGTAGATTGTCCTACAATGAGCAGTTCTTC

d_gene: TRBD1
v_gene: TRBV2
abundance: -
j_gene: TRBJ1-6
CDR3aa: CASRSTGTDNSPLHF
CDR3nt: TGTGCCAGCAGGTCCACCGGGACAGATAATTCACCCCTCCACTTT

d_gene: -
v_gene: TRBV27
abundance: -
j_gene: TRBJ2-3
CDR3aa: CASSWSGTDTQYF
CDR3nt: TGTGCCAGCAGTTGGTCGGGAACAGATACGCAGTATTTT

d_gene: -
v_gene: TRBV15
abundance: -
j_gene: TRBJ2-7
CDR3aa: CATSRVARSVVGDCEQYF
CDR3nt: TGTGCCACCAGCAGAGTTGCCCGGAGTGTTGTGGGGGACTGCGAGCAGTACTTC

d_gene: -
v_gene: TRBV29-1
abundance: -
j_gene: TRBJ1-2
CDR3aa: CSVLAFSGCTF
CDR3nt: TGCAGCGTTTTGGCGTTTAGTGGCTGCACCTTC

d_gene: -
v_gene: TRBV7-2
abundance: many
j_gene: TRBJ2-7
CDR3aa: CASSPRGGRYYEQYF
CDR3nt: TGTGCCAGCAGTCCTAGGGGTGGTAGGTACTACGAGCAGTACTTC

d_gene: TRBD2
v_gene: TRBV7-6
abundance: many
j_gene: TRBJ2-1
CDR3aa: CASSLSGGARNEQFF
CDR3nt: TGTGCCAGCAGCTTGAGCGGGGGGGCCAGGAATGAGCAGTTCTTC

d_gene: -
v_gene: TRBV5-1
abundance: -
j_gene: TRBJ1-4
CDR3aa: CASSPDGVNEKLFF
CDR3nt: TGCGCCAGCAGCCCCGACGGGGTGAATGAAAAACTGTTTTTT

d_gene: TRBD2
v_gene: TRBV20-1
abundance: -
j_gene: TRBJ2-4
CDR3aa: CSARTSSGGDNTAKNIQYF
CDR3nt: TGCAGTGCCCGAACCTCTAGCGGGGGCGACAATACGGCCAAAAACATTCAGTACTTC

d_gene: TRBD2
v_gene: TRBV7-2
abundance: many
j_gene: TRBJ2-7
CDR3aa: CASNRGGEGGYEQYF
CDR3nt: TGTGCCAGCAACCGGGGGGGGGAAGGCGGCTACGAGCAGTACTTC

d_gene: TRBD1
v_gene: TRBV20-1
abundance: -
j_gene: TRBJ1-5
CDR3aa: CSARNDRDYVQPQHF
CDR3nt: TGCAGTGCTAGAAACGACAGGGACTATGTTCAGCCCCAGCATTTT

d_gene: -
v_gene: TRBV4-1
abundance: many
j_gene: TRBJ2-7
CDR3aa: CASSQSSRAYEQYF
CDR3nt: TGCGCCAGCAGCCAAAGTAGTAGGGCCTACGAGCAGTACTTC

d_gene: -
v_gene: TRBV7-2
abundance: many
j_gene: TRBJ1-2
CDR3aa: CASSFGVYGYTF
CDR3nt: TGTGCCAGCAGCTTTGGGGTATACGGCTACACCTTC

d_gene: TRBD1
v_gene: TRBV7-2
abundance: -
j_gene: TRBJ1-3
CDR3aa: CASSLVTGRGNTIYF
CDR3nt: TGTGCCAGCAGCTTAGTGACAGGGCGGGGAAACACCATATATTTT

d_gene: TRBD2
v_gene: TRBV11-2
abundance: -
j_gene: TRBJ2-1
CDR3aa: CASAAGGSYNEQFF
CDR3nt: TGTGCCAGCGCGGCGGGGGGATCCTACAATGAGCAGTTCTTC

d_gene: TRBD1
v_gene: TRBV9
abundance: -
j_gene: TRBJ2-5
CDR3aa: CASSVDRGPQETQYF
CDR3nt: TGTGCCAGCAGCGTAGATAGGGGGCCCCAAGAGACCCAGTACTTC

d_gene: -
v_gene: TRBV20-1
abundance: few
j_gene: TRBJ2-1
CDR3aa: CSARSGQRAPYNEQFF
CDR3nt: TGCAGTGCTAGATCCGGACAAAGAGCTCCATACAATGAGCAGTTCTTC